The entry that follows covers one T cell receptor beta chain sequence. This record comes from a study of blood T cell repertoires in COVID-19. Assay: immunoSEQ multiplex PCR; the TCRdb copy retains only in-frame clones and omits some. This sample has 120,000 to 150,000 clones; over 80% occur once, and the top ten carry approximately 40%. V lost 3 bases, J lost 0 bases, and 10 bases stayed unmatched. This CDR3 comprises 18 residues. CDR1 and CDR2 from the germline V gene are LGHDT and YNNKEL (reference sequence). The chain employs TRBV3-1 (or the pseudogene TRBV3-2) and TRBJ2-1, with 8 bases aligning to TRBD2. This sequence was found in a man aged 45-65 years who had recovered from COVID-19. The sample taken for sequencing was peripheral blood. DNA for the CDR3: TGTGCCAGCAGCCACCCTCGCGGGGGGTTGAGCTCCTACAATGAGCAGTTCTTC. Translated: CASSHPRGGLSSYNEQFF.